The next 15 T cell receptor beta chains were all read from a single sample in a study of radiation and T cells in renal cell carcinoma. TCRdb keeps only in-frame clones here, not all; method: immunoSEQ multiplex PCR. Of 150,000 or so clones detected, 70% to 90% appear once; the ten largest clones hold roughly 25%. The time point denotes: baseline pretreatment blood. Stated treatment: 15 Gy SBRT to primary tumor, nephrectomy 4 weeks later. Sequenced here: blood, sampled from a patient whose treatment included radiotherapy and nephrectomy. The receptor source for this set is a woman in her forties or fifties with renal cell carcinoma.

The chain combines TRBV14 with TRBJ2-7; the D is unclear. The CDR3 totals 12 residues. Germline-derived CDR1 and CDR2 are SGHDN and FVKESK. V was clipped by 5 bases and J by 3 bases, with 8 bases between them. The chain's CDR3 is CASSSTLYEQYF. As DNA, the CDR3 is TGTGCCAGCAGCTCGACTCTCTACGAGCAGTACTTC.

This chain links TRBV2 with TRBJ1-2; the match to TRBD1 covers 7 bases. Germline-derived CDR1 and CDR2 are SNHLY and FYNNEI. The CDR3 has 15 residues. V was clipped by 6 bases and J by 3 bases; unmatched bases: 10. CDR3: CASSQHRGADYGYTF. Written as DNA, the CDR3 is TGTGCCAGCAGCCAACACAGGGGAGCGGACTATGGCTACACCTTC.

V usage is TRBV19 and J usage is TRBJ1-1; D is ambiguous. Per the germline V gene, CDR1 is LNHDA and CDR2 is SQIVND (reference sequence). This CDR3 spans 13 amino acids. V was cut by 3 bases and J by 1 base, with 6 bases left in between. The CDR3 DNA reads TGTGCCAGTAGTATGATGGAGAACACTGAAGCTTTCTTT. Amino acids: CASSMMENTEAFF.

V is TRBV5-1 and J is TRBJ1-1; D call uncertain. The V end lost 0 bases, the J end lost 5 bases, and 11 bases lay between the germline ends. Germline CDR1 SGHRS, CDR2 YFSETQ. The CDR3 sequence is 14 residues long. CDR3 nucleotide sequence: TGCGCCAGCAGCTTGGTCGGGGATAGGACTGAAGCTTTCTTT. Encoded protein: CASSLVGDRTEAFF.

The J gene is TRBJ1-1, the V gene TRBV2; no reliable D call. CDR3 length: 17 residues. The V end lost 2 bases, the J end lost 5 bases, and 21 bases lay between the germline ends. Germline CDR1 is SNHLY and CDR2 is FYNNEI. CDR3 bases: TGTGCCAGCAGTGAATTGGGGATAACCAGATTGCGTACTGAAGCTTTCTTT. Its translation: CASSELGITRLRTEAFF.

The rearrangement joins TRBV18 to TRBJ2-7; D is unresolved. Between the trimmed V and J ends, which lost 3 bases and 4 bases, there was a span of 10 bases. The CDR3 consists of 13 residues. In germline, CDR1 is KGHSH, CDR2 LQKENI. CDR3 sequence: CASSPPGAYEQYF. CDR3 bases: TGTGCCAGCTCACCCCCAGGAGCTTACGAGCAGTACTTC.

This clone was recorded a few times. The chain links TRBV19 to TRBJ1-1, with D hard to call. Germline CDR1 LNHDA, CDR2 SQIVND (reference sequence). This CDR3 is built from 12 residues. With 8 bases removed from V and 1 base from J, the gap between germline ends came to 8 bases. The CDR3, as DNA: TGTGCCAGTTGCCGGACGAACACTGAAGCTTTCTTT. Translated: CASCRTNTEAFF.

The chain carries TRBV6-6 and TRBJ1-2, with TRBD1 matching 7 bases. This CDR3 spans 13 amino acids. Losses at the gene ends were 1 base for V and 7 bases for J; bases not matched to a gene: 3. Germline V gives CDR1 MNHNY, CDR2 SVGAGI (reference sequence). The CDR3 spells CASSYLTGPGYTF. The CDR3 nucleotides read TGTGCCAGCAGTTACTTGACAGGGCCTGGCTACACCTTC.

The chain recombines TRBV6-1 with TRBJ2-7, with D uncertain. Germline V gene data show CDR1 as MNHNS and CDR2 as SASEGT. This CDR3 contains 13 residues. V lost 8 bases and J lost 2, with 13 bases in between. CDR3: CASHVGLTYEQYF. The CDR3 nucleotides read TGTGCCAGCCACGTCGGGCTCACCTACGAGCAGTACTTC.

The rearrangement joins TRBV4-1 to TRBJ1-5; 9 positions agree with TRBD1. Germline V CDR1 and CDR2: MGHRA, YSYEKL. This CDR3 has 16 amino acids. V lost 3 bases to trimming and J lost 6 bases; unmatched junction nucleotides: 9. Here the CDR3 reads CASSQGSQGQGQPQHF. Written as DNA, the CDR3 is TGCGCCAGCAGCCAGGGAAGCCAGGGACAGGGTCAGCCCCAGCATTTT.

The chain carries TRBV19 and TRBJ2-7; no reliable D call. Trimming shortened V by 3 bases and J by 1 base, and 4 bases separated the two germline ends. The CDR3 length is 12 residues. Germline V lookup: CDR1 LNHDA, CDR2 SQIVND (reference sequence). This CDR3 reads CASSMTSYEQYF. The CDR3 coding sequence is TGTGCCAGTAGTATGACATCCTACGAGCAGTACTTC.

The sample holds one count of this clone. The J gene is TRBJ2-7, the V gene TRBV2; TRBD1 matches 8 bases. The CDR3 contains 16 residues. Trimming removed 2 bases from V and 1 base from J; junction bases left unmatched: 7. Germline lookup yields CDR1 SNHLY and CDR2 FYNNEI. DNA of the CDR3: TGTGCCAGCAGTGAATGGGACAGGACCCTTTCCTACGAGCAGTACTTC. Its translation: CASSEWDRTLSYEQYF.

This clone was detected a few times. This chain uses TRBV7-2 with TRBJ2-5, with 10 positions matching TRBD2. CDR3 size: 16 residues. Germline CDR1 is SGHTA and CDR2 is FQGNSA. Trimming took 2 bases from V and 5 from J; bases not matched to a gene: 8. CDR3 region: CASSLSLAGGEETQYF. The CDR3, as DNA: TGTGCCAGCAGCTTATCCTTAGCGGGGGGCGAGGAGACCCAGTACTTC.

This clone is a singleton in its sample. V gene TRBV9 combines with J gene TRBJ1-2; D unresolved. Deletions cut 1 base from V and 5 bases from J, with 12 bases between. The CDR3 is made up of 14 amino acids. Germline V gene data show CDR1 as SGDLS and CDR2 as YYNGEE. In nucleotides, the CDR3 is TGTGCCAGCAGCGTACTTGGGATTAGGTATGGCTACACCTTC. Its protein is CASSVLGIRYGYTF.

CDR3 region: CASSSTSGPYNEQFF. For the CDR3, the DNA is TGTGCCAGCAGCTCTACTAGCGGTCCCTACAATGAGCAGTTCTTC. The chain has TRBV7-2 and TRBJ2-1; TRBD2 aligns across 8 bases. CDR1 and CDR2 from the germline V gene are SGHTA and FQGNSA. The CDR3 spans 15 residues. V was pared by 4 bases and J by 2 bases, with 4 bases of the junction left unmatched.